Reported below is one T cell receptor (beta chain). Measured with immunoSEQ multiplex PCR; TCRdb has only the in-frame clones, and not every one. The sample lists 200,000 to 300,000 clones, around 82% seen once, with 4% to 5% in the top ten. The CDR3 runs 14 residues. Germline V gene sequence: CDR1 LNHDA, CDR2 SQIVND (reference sequence). The J segment lost 5 bases and the V segment lost 3 bases, leaving 5 bases of the junction unmatched. This entry belongs to a study of blood T cell repertoires in COVID-19. The receptor's source is a woman in her sixties or seventies with acute or convalescent COVID-19. The chain carries TRBV19 and TRBJ2-5, with 8 bases aligning to TRBD2. The specimen sequenced was peripheral blood. The CDR3 DNA reads TGTGCCAGTAGTATGACGGGGGGGCTGGAGACCCAGTACTTC. Residues: CASSMTGGLETQYF.